A selection of T cell receptor beta chains follows, all from one sample in a study of T cells in Graves' hyperthyroidism and ophthalmopathy. TCRdb reprocessed the multiplex PCR reads with MiXCR, giving one entry per CDR3 protein. The sample lists 300,000 to 450,000 distinct CDR3 sequences; around 13% were seen once. The specimen was blood. The source of these receptors is a woman aged 25 to 39 with Graves' ophthalmopathy. Each CDR3 is given with its conserved first and last residue. A D gene is named only where the DNA matches it firmly. Size is stated for part of the rows, as once, few or many counts, or as a class when the clone is expanded.

v_gene	j_gene	d_gene	abundance	CDR3aa	CDR3nt
TRBV5-5	TRBJ2-5	TRBD1	few	CASSPGTDGWVETQYF	TGTGCCAGCAGTCCCGGGACAGACGGGTGGGTTGAGACCCAGTACTTC
TRBV9	TRBJ2-5	TRBD2	NA	CASSDRLAGGQETQYF	TGTGCCAGCAGCGACCGACTAGCGGGGGGCCAAGAGACCCAGTACTTC
TRBV7-2	TRBJ2-1	TRBD2	many	CASSFGDGSSGWDEQFF	TGTGCCAGCAGCTTTGGGGACGGGTCTAGCGGCTGGGACGAGCAGTTCTTC
TRBV28	TRBJ1-2	NA	many	CASSLVGRGYTF	TGTGCCAGCAGTTTGGTTGGTCGTGGCTACACCTTC
TRBV3-1	TRBJ1-1	NA	many	CASSPGYGNTEAFF	TGTGCCAGCAGCCCCGGATACGGGAACACTGAAGCTTTCTTT
TRBV7-2	TRBJ1-5	NA	many	CASSPGFSSGQPQHF	TGTGCCAGCAGCCCAGGTTTTTCTAGCGGTCAGCCCCAGCATTTT
TRBV5-1	TRBJ2-1	TRBD2	NA	CASSLVASGSGNEQFF	TGCGCCAGCAGCTTGGTGGCTAGCGGGAGTGGGAATGAGCAGTTCTTC
TRBV5-1	TRBJ1-2	TRBD1	many	CASSSEGDSNYGYTF	TGCGCCAGCAGCTCCGAAGGGGACAGTAACTATGGCTACACCTTC
TRBV5-6	TRBJ1-2	TRBD1	many	CASSKPTGAYGYTF	TGTGCCAGCAGCAAGCCCACAGGGGCCTATGGCTACACCTTC
TRBV12-3/TRBV12-4	TRBJ2-5	NA	many	CASSFPTRETQYF	TGTGCCAGCAGTTTCCCGACACGGGAGACCCAGTACTTC
TRBV20-1	TRBJ1-1	NA	NA	CSALSGAKDTEAFF	TGCAGTGCCCTTTCGGGGGCCAAGGACACTGAAGCTTTCTTT
TRBV12-3/TRBV12-4	TRBJ1-5	NA	many	CASSLEGTNQPQHF	TGTGCCAGCAGTTTAGAGGGTACGAATCAGCCCCAGCATTTT
TRBV9	TRBJ1-2	NA	NA	CASSVMGELLFGYTF	TGTGCCAGCAGCGTAATGGGGGAGTTATTGTTCGGCTACACCTTC
TRBV7-6	TRBJ1-1	NA	many	CASSLGDLNTEAFF	TGTGCCAGCAGCTTAGGGGATCTGAACACTGAAGCTTTCTTT
TRBV28	TRBJ2-7	NA	many	CASSTSGSYEQYF	TGTGCCAGCAGTACCTCGGGTTCCTACGAGCAGTACTTC
TRBV28	TRBJ2-4	NA	many	CASSLDGLAKNIQYF	TGTGCCAGCAGTCTCGACGGACTAGCCAAAAACATTCAGTACTTC